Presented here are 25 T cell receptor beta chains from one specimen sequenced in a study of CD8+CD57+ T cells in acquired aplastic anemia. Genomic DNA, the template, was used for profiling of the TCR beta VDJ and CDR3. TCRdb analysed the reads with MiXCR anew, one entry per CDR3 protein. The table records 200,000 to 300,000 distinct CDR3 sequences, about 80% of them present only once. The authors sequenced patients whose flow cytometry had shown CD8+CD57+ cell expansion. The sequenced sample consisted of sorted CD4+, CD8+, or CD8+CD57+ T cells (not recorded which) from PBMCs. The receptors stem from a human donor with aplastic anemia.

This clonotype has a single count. CDR3 DNA: TGTGCCGGACAGGGGGCTTGGGCTACTCAGAAACTGTTTTTT. Protein sequence: CAGQGAWATQKLFF. The gene calls are TRBV7-9 and TRBJ1-4, with TRBD1 identical over 11 bases. Per germline, CDR1 SEHNR and CDR2 FQNEAQ (reference sequence). This CDR3 contains 14 residues. Unmatched junction bases numbered 13, after V lost 11 bases and J lost 11 bases.

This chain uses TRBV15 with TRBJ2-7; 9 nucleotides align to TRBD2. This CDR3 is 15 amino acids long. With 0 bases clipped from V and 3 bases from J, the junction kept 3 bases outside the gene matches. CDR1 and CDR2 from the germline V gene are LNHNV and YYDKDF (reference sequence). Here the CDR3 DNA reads TGTGCCACCAGCAGAGATCCTAGCGGGGACTACGAGCAGTACTTC. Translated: CATSRDPSGDYEQYF.

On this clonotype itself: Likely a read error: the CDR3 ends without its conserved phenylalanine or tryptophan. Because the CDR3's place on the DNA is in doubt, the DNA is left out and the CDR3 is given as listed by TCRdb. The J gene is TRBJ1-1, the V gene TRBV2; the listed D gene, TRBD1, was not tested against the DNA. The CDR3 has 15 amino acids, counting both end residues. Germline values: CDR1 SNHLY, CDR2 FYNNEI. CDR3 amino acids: CASGVGGTDTPYSCL.

As DNA, the CDR3 is TGTGCCAGCAGCCCTCGACAGGGTCGCTACGAGCAGTACTTC. It encodes CASSPRQGRYEQYF. The chain couples TRBV7-2 to TRBJ2-7, with 7 bases matching TRBD1. Germline-derived CDR1 and CDR2 are SGHTA and FQGNSA. Losses at the gene ends were 5 bases for V and 3 bases for J; bases not matched to a gene: 7. The CDR3 is 14 amino acids.

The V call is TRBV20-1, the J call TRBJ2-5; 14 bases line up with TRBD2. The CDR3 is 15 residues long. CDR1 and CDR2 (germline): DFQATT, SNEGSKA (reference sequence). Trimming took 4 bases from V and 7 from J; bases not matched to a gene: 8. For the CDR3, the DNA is TGCAGTGCTAACGGACTAGCGGGGGGCCTGGGGACCCAGTACTTC. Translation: CSANGLAGGLGTQYF.

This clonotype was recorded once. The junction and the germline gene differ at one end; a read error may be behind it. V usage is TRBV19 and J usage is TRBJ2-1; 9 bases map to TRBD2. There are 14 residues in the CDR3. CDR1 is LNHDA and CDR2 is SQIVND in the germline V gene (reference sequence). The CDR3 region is CASSIASGITNQLF. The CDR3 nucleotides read TGTGCCAGTAGTATAGCTAGCGGGATCACCAATCAGCTCTTC.

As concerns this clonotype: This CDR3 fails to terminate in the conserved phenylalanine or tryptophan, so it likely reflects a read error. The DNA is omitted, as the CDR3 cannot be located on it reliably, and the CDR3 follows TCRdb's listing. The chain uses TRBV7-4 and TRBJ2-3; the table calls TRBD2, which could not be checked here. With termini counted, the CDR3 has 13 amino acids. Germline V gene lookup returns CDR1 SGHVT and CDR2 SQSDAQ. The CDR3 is CASGCGLAGGPYE.

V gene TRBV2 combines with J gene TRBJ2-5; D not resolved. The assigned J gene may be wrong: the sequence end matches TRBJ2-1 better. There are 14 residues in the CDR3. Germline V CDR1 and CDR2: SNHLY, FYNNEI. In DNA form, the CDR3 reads TGTGCCACCAGCAGAGGCACGGTGCACGAGGACCAGTTCTTC. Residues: CATSRGTVHEDQFF.

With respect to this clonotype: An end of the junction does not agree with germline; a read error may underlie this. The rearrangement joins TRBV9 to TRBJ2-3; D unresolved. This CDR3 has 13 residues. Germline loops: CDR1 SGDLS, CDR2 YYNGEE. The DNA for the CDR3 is TGTGCCAGCAGGGACGCAGGCATAGGTAATGAGCAGTTT. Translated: CASRDAGIGNEQF.

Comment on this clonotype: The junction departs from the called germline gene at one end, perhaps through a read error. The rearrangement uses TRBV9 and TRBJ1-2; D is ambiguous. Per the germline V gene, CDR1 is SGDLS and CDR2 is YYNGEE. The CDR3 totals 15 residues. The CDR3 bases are TGTGCCAGCAGCGTAGGATCAGATACGGAGTATGGTTACACCTTC. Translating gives CASSVGSDTEYGYTF.

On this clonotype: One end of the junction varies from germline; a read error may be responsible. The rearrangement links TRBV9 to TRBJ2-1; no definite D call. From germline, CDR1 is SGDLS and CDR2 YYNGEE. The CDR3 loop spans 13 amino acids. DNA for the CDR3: TGTGCCAGCGGCTTAGCTGGGGTCGATCAGCACTTCTTC. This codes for CASGLAGVDQHFF.

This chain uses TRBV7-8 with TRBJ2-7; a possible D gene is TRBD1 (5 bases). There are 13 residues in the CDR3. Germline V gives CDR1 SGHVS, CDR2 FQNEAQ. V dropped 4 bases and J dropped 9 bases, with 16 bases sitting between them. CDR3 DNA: TGTGCCAGCAGCTCTGACAGATCGCACGGGCAGTACTTC. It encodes CASSSDRSHGQYF.

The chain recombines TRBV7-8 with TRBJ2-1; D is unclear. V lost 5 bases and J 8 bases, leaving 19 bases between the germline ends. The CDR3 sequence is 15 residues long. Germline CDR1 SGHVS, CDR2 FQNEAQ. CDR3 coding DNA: TGTGCCAGCAGCCCACAAGGAGAGGTGGCGGATGAGCAGTTCTTC. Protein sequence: CASSPQGEVADEQFF.

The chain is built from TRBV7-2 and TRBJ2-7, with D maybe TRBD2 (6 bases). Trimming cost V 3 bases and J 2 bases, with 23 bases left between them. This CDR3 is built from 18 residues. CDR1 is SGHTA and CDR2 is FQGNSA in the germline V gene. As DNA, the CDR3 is TGTGCCAGCAGCTTTCCGGGAGACGGAAGGTACTTCGCCTACGAGCAGTACGTC. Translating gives CASSFPGDGRYFAYEQYV.

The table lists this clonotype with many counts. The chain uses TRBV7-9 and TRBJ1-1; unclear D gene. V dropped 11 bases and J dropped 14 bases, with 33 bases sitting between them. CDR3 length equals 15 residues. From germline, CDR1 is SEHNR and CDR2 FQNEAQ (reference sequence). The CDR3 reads CAYEVAAYQETQYFF. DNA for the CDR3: TGTGCCTACGAGGTAGCGGCGTACCAAGAGACCCAGTACTTCTTT.

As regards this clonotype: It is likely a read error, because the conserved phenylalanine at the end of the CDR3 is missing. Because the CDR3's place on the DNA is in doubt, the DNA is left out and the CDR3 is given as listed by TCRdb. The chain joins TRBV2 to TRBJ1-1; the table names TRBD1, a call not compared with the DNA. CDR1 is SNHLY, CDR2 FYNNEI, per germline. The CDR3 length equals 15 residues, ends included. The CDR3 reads CASGVGGTDTQEFGP.

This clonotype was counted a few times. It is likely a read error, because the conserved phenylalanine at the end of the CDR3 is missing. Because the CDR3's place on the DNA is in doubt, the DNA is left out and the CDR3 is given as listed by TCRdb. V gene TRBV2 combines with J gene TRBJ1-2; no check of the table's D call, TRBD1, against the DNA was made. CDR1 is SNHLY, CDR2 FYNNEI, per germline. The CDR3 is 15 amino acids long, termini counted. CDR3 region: CASGDGGTDTQYFTP.

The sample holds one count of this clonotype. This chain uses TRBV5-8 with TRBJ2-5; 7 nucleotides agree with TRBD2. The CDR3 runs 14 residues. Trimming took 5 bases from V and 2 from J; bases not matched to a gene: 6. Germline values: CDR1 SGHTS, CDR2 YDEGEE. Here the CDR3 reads CASSDGGEQETQYF. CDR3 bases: TGTGCCAGCAGTGATGGGGGGGAGCAAGAGACCCAGTACTTC.

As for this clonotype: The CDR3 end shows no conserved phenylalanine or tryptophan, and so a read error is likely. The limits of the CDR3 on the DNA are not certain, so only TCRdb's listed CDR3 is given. The chain's CDR3 is CASSLGGQRPKTS. The chain links TRBV7-2 to TRBJ2-3; no DNA check was done on the table's D call, TRBD1. Termini included, the CDR3 measures 13 amino acids. Germline V gives CDR1 SGHTA, CDR2 FQGNSA.

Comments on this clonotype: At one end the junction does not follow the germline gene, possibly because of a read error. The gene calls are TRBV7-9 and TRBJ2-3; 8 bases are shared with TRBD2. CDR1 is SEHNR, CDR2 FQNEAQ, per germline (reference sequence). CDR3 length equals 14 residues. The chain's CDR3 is CASSLERSGGAKNF. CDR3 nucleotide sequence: TGTGCCAGCAGCTTAGAAAGAAGCGGGGGAGCGAAGAACTTT.

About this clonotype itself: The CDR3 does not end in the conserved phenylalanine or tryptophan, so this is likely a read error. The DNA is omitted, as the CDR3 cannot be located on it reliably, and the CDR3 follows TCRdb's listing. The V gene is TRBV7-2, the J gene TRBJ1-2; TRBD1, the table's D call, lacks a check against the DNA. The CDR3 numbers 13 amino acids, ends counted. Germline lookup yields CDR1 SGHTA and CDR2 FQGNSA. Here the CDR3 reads CASSGAGAHGSTY.

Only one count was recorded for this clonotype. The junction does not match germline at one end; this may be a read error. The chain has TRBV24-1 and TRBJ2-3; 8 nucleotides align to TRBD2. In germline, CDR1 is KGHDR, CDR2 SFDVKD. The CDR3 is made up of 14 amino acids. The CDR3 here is CATGLSGGRDAQFF. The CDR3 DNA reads TGTGCCACCGGGTTAAGCGGGGGTCGGGATGCGCAGTTTTTT.

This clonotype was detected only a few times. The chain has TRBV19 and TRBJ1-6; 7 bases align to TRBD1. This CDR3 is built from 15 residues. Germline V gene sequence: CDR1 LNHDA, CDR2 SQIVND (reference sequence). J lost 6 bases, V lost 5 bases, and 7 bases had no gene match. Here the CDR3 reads CASSDRDSINSPLHF. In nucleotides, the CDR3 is TGTGCCAGTAGTGACCGGGACAGTATTAATTCACCCCTCCACTTT.

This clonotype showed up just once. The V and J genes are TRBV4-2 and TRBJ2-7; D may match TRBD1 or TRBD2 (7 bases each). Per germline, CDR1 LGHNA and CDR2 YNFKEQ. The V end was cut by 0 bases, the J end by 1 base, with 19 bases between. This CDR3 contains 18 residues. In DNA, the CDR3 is TGTGCCAGCAGCCAAGATCTAGCGGTCGGGACAGAATCCTACGAGCAGTACTTC. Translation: CASSQDLAVGTESYEQYF.

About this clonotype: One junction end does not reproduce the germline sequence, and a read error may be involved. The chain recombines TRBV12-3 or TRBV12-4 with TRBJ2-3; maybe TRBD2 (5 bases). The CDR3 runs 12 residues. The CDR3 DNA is TGTGCCAGCAGTTCGGACTCCGAATCATTCACCTTT. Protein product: CASSSDSESFTF.